Presented here are 11 T cell receptor beta chains from one specimen sequenced in a study of blood T cell repertoires in COVID-19. The protocol was immunoSEQ multiplex PCR, while the TCRdb copy is restricted to in-frame clones and leaves out a portion. The table has approximately 160,000 clones, about 90% seen once; the top ten hold over 7%. Sequenced input: PBMCs or T cells enriched from blood (not recorded which). These TCRs come from a woman in her fifties or sixties who had recovered from COVID-19.

The CDR3 DNA sequence: TGTGCCACCTCCTACTCAGGGGGACCCTACGAGCAGTACTTC. The encoded protein is CATSYSGGPYEQYF. This chain links TRBV27 with TRBJ2-7; 7 bases are shared with TRBD1. CDR1 is MNHEY and CDR2 is SMNVEV in the germline V gene (reference sequence). V trimming: 10 bases; J trimming: 2 bases; junction bases outside the gene matches: 11. This CDR3 is built from 14 residues.

Only one count was recorded for this clone. The rearrangement links TRBV15 to TRBJ2-3, with D perhaps TRBD1 (6 bases). The CDR3 loop spans 15 amino acids. CDR1 is LNHNV, CDR2 YYDKDF, per germline (reference sequence). The V end was cut by 0 bases, the J end by 1 base, with 8 bases between. The CDR3, as DNA: TGTGCCACCAGCAGAGATCGGACAGGCACAGATACGCAGTATTTT. Protein product: CATSRDRTGTDTQYF.

The rearrangement joins TRBV5-6 to TRBJ1-3, with 8 bases that match TRBD1. The CDR3 is 16 residues long. Germline V CDR1 and CDR2: SGHDT, YYEEEE. V trimming: 4 bases; J trimming: 2 bases; junction bases outside the gene matches: 8. Here the CDR3 reads CASSPRTGKAGNTIYF. The CDR3 DNA reads as TGTGCCAGCAGCCCGCGGACAGGGAAGGCTGGAAACACCATATATTTT.

The chain employs TRBV23-1 and TRBJ2-7; TRBD1 might be the D (6 bases). TRBV23-1 is an ORF, and what it does is uncertain. The CDR3 length is 15 residues. V was clipped by 8 bases and J by 3 bases, with 20 bases between them. CDR3: CASPRPGRGNYEQYF. The CDR3 DNA reads TGCGCCAGCCCCCGTCCCGGCAGGGGAAACTACGAGCAGTACTTC.

The rearrangement links TRBV18 to TRBJ1-1; unclear D gene. The V gene's germline CDR1 is KGHSH and CDR2 LQKENI. The CDR3 covers 13 residues. The V and J ends lost 5 bases and 3 bases respectively, with 10 bases between them. DNA for the CDR3: TGTGCCAGCTCAGGGCGTCCCGACACTGAAGCTTTCTTT. This encodes CASSGRPDTEAFF. Supplemented by reference TRBV18 and TRBJ1-1, the full variable domain reads NAGVMQNPRHLVRRRGQEARLRCSPMKGHSHVYWYRQLPEEGLKFMVYLQKENIIDESGMPKERFSAEFPKEGPSILRIQQVVRGDSAAYFCASSGRPDTEAFFGQGTRLTVV.

The V call is TRBV11-2, the J call TRBJ2-3; a weak D match, TRBD2 (5 bases). The CDR3 runs to 14 residues. Germline V gene data show CDR1 as SGHAT and CDR2 as FQNNGV. Trimming pared 5 bases from V and 2 bases from J, leaving 11 bases between. CDR3 DNA: TGTGCCAGCAGCCACGGGGTAAACACAGATACGCAGTATTTT. Protein: CASSHGVNTDTQYF.

V and J are TRBV7-2 and TRBJ2-2, with 8 bases lining up with TRBD2. Trimming took 3 bases from V and 0 from J; bases not matched to a gene: 12. The germline gives CDR1 SGHTA, CDR2 FQGNSA. CDR3 length: 19 residues. The DNA for the CDR3 is TGTGCCAGCAGCTTTCGGACTAGCCCTAATTTTCCGAACACCGGGGAGCTGTTTTTT. It codes for CASSFRTSPNFPNTGELFF.

Notes on this clone: The same CDR3 is also encoded by other DNA sequences in this sample. The chain combines TRBV18 with TRBJ2-7; 11 positions match TRBD2. The junction had 1 base not matched to a gene; V was cut back by 3 bases and J by 0 bases. Looked up from germline, CDR1 is KGHSH and CDR2 is LQKENI. The CDR3 has 15 residues. The CDR3 loop is CASSPTSGSSYEQYF. As DNA, the CDR3 is TGTGCCAGCTCACCTACTAGCGGGAGCTCCTACGAGCAGTACTTC.

The genes are TRBV10-3 and TRBJ2-7; 9 bases are a match to TRBD2. Germline CDR1 reads ENHRY; CDR2 reads SYGVKD. The V segment lost 6 bases and the J segment 1 base; nucleotides outside the gene matches: 13. The CDR3 has 17 amino acids. For the CDR3, the DNA is TGTGCCATCAGGCCGGCTAGCGGGACTACTAGGTCCTACGAGCAGTACTTC. Protein: CAIRPASGTTRSYEQYF.

This clone has just a few counts. The rearrangement uses TRBV5-1 and TRBJ2-5; weak D call: TRBD1 (6 bases). With 2 bases removed from V and 2 bases from J, the gap between germline ends came to 16 bases. This CDR3 has 16 residues. Germline values: CDR1 SGHRS, CDR2 YFSETQ. CDR3 loop: CASSLSSQGRQETQYF. CDR3 DNA: TGCGCCAGCAGCTTATCCAGCCAGGGGCGACAAGAGACCCAGTACTTC.

The chain couples TRBV19 to TRBJ1-5; 7 bases are shared with TRBD1. Trimming removed 6 bases from V and 4 bases from J; junction bases left unmatched: 12. Germline-derived CDR1 and CDR2 are LNHDA and SQIVND (reference sequence). The CDR3 has 16 amino acids. CDR3 nucleotide sequence: TGTGCCAGTAGCTCCCTTCCGGGACAGACAAATCAGCCCCAGCATTTT. It translates to CASSSLPGQTNQPQHF.